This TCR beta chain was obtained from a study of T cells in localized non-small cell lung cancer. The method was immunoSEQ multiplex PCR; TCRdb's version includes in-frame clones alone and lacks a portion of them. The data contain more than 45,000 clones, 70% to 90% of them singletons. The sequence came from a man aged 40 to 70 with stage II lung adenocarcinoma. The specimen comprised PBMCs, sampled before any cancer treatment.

The CDR3 loop is CSVSLTANTEAFF. CDR3 bases: TGCAGCGTTTCCTTGACCGCGAACACTGAAGCTTTCTTT. The chain is built from TRBV29-1 and TRBJ1-1; D uncertain. The CDR3 has 13 residues. CDR1 is SQVTM and CDR2 is ANQGSEA in the germline V gene. V shed 5 bases and J shed 1 base, with 11 bases lying between them.